Listed here are 25 T cell receptor beta chains from one sample, sequenced in a study of cytomegalovirus exposure and HLA in healthy donors. TCRdb keeps only in-frame clones here, not all; method: immunoSEQ multiplex PCR. The table lists some 150,000 clones, 70% to 90% of them singletons. The material sequenced was PBMCs. These receptors all come from a human donor in good health.

This clone appeared once. This sequence joins TRBV7-9 and TRBJ1-1; D may be TRBD1 (6 bases). Per the germline V gene, CDR1 is SEHNR and CDR2 is FQNEAQ (reference sequence). Deletions cut 1 base from V and 2 bases from J, with 11 bases between. CDR3 length: 15 residues. CDR3 coding DNA: TGTGCCAGCAGCTTAGTGCGGGGGCCCAACACTGAAGCTTTCTTT. Translation: CASSLVRGPNTEAFF.

This clone has just one count. The chain recombines TRBV5-4 with TRBJ2-7, with D possibly TRBD2 on 6 matching bases. Deletions cut 1 base from V and 3 bases from J, with 11 bases between. Germline V CDR1 and CDR2: SGHNT, YYREEE (reference sequence). CDR3 length equals 14 residues. The CDR3 DNA reads TGTGCCAGCAGCTTGTTTACCGGGGGCTACGAGCAGTACTTC. Its translation: CASSLFTGGYEQYF.

This clone was seen a single time. This sequence joins TRBV18 and TRBJ1-4, with D hard to call. The CDR3 extends over 16 amino acids. V was shortened by 5 bases and J by 8 bases, with 21 bases between the two germline ends. The germline V gene encodes CDR1 KGHSH and CDR2 LQKENI. The CDR3 DNA sequence: TGTGCCAGCTCATCCACCACAGAAATCCGAAAGGAAAAACTGTTTTTT. It translates to CASSSTTEIRKEKLFF.

V is TRBV27 and J is TRBJ2-7; 9 nucleotides agree with TRBD2. Germline trimming cut 2 bases from V and 0 bases from J; bases unmatched to any gene: 2. The CDR3 covers 15 residues. CDR1 is MNHEY and CDR2 is SMNVEV in the germline V gene (reference sequence). The CDR3 DNA is TGTGCCAGCAGTTTAGGGACTAGCCCCTCCTACGAGCAGTACTTC. This translates into CASSLGTSPSYEQYF.

This chain connects TRBV5-8 to TRBJ2-3; 7 nucleotides line up with TRBD2. The length of the CDR3 is 16 residues. CDR1 is SGHTS and CDR2 is YDEGEE in the germline V gene. Trimming at V came to 0 bases and at J to 0 bases, leaving 4 bases not matched to a gene. CDR3 sequence reads: CASSLDIGGSTDTQYF. In nucleotides, the CDR3 is TGTGCCAGCAGCTTGGACATCGGGGGGAGCACAGATACGCAGTATTTT. The variable domain in full, with the rest retrieved from reference TRBV5-8 and TRBJ2-3, is EAGVTQSPTHLIKTRGQQATLRCSPISGHTSVYWYQQALGLGLQFLLWYDEGEERNRGNFPPRFSGRQFPNYSSELNVNALELEDSALYLCASSLDIGGSTDTQYFGPGTRLTVL.

This chain connects TRBV5-1 to TRBJ2-2; D might be TRBD2 (5 bases). V was clipped by 2 bases and J by 2 bases, with 7 bases between them. The CDR3 contains 14 residues. Germline CDR1 is SGHRS and CDR2 is YFSETQ. The CDR3, as DNA: TGCGCCAGCAGCTTCGGGATAAACACCGGGGAGCTGTTTTTT. It codes for CASSFGINTGELFF.

This clone was observed a single time. The chain is built from TRBV30 and TRBJ2-3; D perhaps matches TRBD2 (5 bases). With 4 bases removed from V and 0 bases from J, the gap between germline ends came to 8 bases. CDR1 GTSNPN and CDR2 SVGIG come from the germline V gene (reference sequence). The CDR3 has 13 residues. CDR3 region: CAWNGGSTDTQYF. The CDR3 nucleotides read TGTGCCTGGAACGGCGGGAGCACAGATACGCAGTATTTT.

The V gene is TRBV9, the J gene TRBJ2-3; possibly TRBD1 for D (6 bases). Germline V gene lookup returns CDR1 SGDLS and CDR2 YYNGEE. The V and J ends lost 0 bases and 0 bases respectively, with 14 bases between them. This CDR3 contains 17 residues. CDR3 protein: CASSVGIGQISTDTQYF. DNA of the CDR3: TGTGCCAGCAGCGTAGGCATAGGACAGATAAGCACAGATACGCAGTATTTT.

This clone has a single count. J is TRBJ1-2 and V is TRBV5-6; the match to TRBD1 covers 7 bases. Per germline, CDR1 SGHDT and CDR2 YYEEEE. The V and J ends lost 5 bases and 4 bases, in that order; junction bases with no gene match: 8. The CDR3 consists of 14 residues. The CDR3 reads CASRLRQGRYGYTF. The CDR3 DNA sequence: TGTGCCAGCAGATTGAGACAGGGACGCTATGGCTACACCTTC.

J is TRBJ1-5 and V is TRBV10-3, with a possible D match to TRBD1 (5 bases). This CDR3 comprises 17 residues. V gave up 0 bases and J gave up 11 bases, with 23 bases separating them. Germline assignment: CDR1 ENHRY and CDR2 SYGVKD. The CDR3 protein is CAISESFTGRGAGTQHF. In DNA, the CDR3 is TGTGCCATCAGTGAGTCGTTTACAGGACGGGGCGCGGGGACCCAGCATTTT.

J is TRBJ1-6 and V is TRBV18; weak D call: TRBD1 (5 bases). The CDR3 extends over 14 amino acids. The V end lost 3 bases, the J end lost 6 bases, and 9 bases lay between the germline ends. CDR1 and CDR2 from the germline V gene are KGHSH and LQKENI. DNA for the CDR3: TGTGCCAGCTCACCCACAGGCCCTAATTCACCCCTCCACTTT. Translating gives CASSPTGPNSPLHF.

The chain couples TRBV2 to TRBJ2-5; 10 bases agree with TRBD2. After removal of 7 bases from V and 0 bases from J, the junction contained 8 bases not matched to a gene. This CDR3 has 16 residues. Germline CDR1 SNHLY, CDR2 FYNNEI. The CDR3 loop is CASIPRGTSDQETQYF. The CDR3 coding sequence is TGTGCCAGCATTCCCCGGGGGACTAGCGACCAAGAGACCCAGTACTTC.

The chain has TRBV28 and TRBJ1-2, with 8 positions matching TRBD1. CDR1 and CDR2 from the germline V gene are MDHEN and SYDVKM. V dropped 2 bases and J dropped 7; count of bases not matched to a gene: 9. The CDR3 consists of 15 residues. CDR3 residues: CASSLDPTGGRGYTF. Here the CDR3 DNA reads TGTGCCAGCAGTTTAGACCCAACAGGGGGTCGTGGCTACACCTTC.

The V and J genes are TRBV19 and TRBJ2-1; TRBD2 might be the D (5 bases). Trimming left V 1 base short and J 5 bases short, with 9 bases between. CDR3 length: 14 residues. Germline-derived CDR1 and CDR2 are LNHDA and SQIVND (reference sequence). The DNA for the CDR3 is TGTGCCAGTAGTATAGCTGGGAGAAACAATGAGCAGTTCTTC. Translated: CASSIAGRNNEQFF.

This clone was picked up a small number of times. The V gene is TRBV7-3, the J gene TRBJ2-3; D is possibly TRBD1 (5 bases). The CDR3 spans 15 residues. CDR1 and CDR2 from the germline V gene are SGHTA and FQGTGA. The germline V and J ends were trimmed by 5 bases and 0 bases, with 12 bases remaining between them. The CDR3 loop is CASSTKGRSTDTQYF. CDR3 DNA sequence: TGTGCCAGCAGCACCAAGGGGCGGAGCACAGATACGCAGTATTTT.

This chain joins TRBV6-5 and TRBJ1-4, with TRBD1 matching over 7 bases. The V and J ends lost 6 bases and 8 bases, in that order; junction bases with no gene match: 9. The CDR3 consists of 14 residues. Looked up from germline, CDR1 is MNHEY and CDR2 is SVGAGI. The CDR3 spells CASRRVDRLEKLFF. CDR3 DNA sequence: TGTGCCAGCAGACGGGTGGACAGGCTGGAAAAACTGTTTTTT.

The genes are TRBV18 and TRBJ1-2; D is ambiguous. The V gene lost 0 bases and the J gene lost 4 bases, with 9 bases spanning the gap. Per germline, CDR1 KGHSH and CDR2 LQKENI. The CDR3 has 14 residues. As DNA, the CDR3 is TGTGCCAGCTCACCACCTAGGAGGACCTATGGCTACACCTTC. Protein sequence: CASSPPRRTYGYTF.

The chain uses TRBV6-1 and TRBJ1-1, with a possible D match to TRBD1 (6 bases). Germline-derived CDR1 and CDR2 are MNHNS and SASEGT. Trimming pared 7 bases from V and 2 bases from J, leaving 14 bases between. The CDR3 totals 14 residues. This CDR3 is CASTSGDRNTEAFF. CDR3 coding DNA: TGTGCCAGCACCTCAGGGGATCGTAACACTGAAGCTTTCTTT.

The chain is built from TRBV5-6 and TRBJ2-5; perhaps TRBD2 as D (7 bases). Trimming removed 0 bases from V and 5 bases from J, with 17 bases in between. This CDR3 is built from 16 residues. Germline V gene data show CDR1 as SGHDT and CDR2 as YYEEEE. CDR3 sequence (DNA): TGTGCCAGCAGCTTGGCCGGGGGAGGGGGGCTGGAGACCCAGTACTTC. The encoded protein is CASSLAGGGGLETQYF.

The chain joins TRBV19 to TRBJ2-2; D might be TRBD1 (6 bases). This CDR3 contains 12 residues. CDR1 is LNHDA, CDR2 SQIVND, per germline (reference sequence). V gave up 5 bases and J gave up 7 bases, with 8 bases separating them. The CDR3: CASSYRDGELFF. CDR3 bases: TGTGCCAGTAGTTACAGGGACGGGGAGCTGTTTTTT.

J is TRBJ2-7 and V is TRBV9; 9 bases align to TRBD1. Germline V gene sequence: CDR1 SGDLS, CDR2 YYNGEE. The CDR3 is 15 amino acids. The trim removed 4 bases at V and 5 bases at J, leaving 10 bases unmatched. The CDR3 DNA follows: TGTGCCAGCAGCCCACGGGGACAGGGTTTCCACGAGCAGTACTTC. This encodes CASSPRGQGFHEQYF.

This clone was seen once. The chain employs TRBV27 and TRBJ2-2; 12 bases map to TRBD2. The CDR3 covers 17 residues. The germline CDR1 and CDR2 sequences are MNHEY and SMNVEV (reference sequence). V was pared by 5 bases and J by 7 bases, with 11 bases of the junction left unmatched. CDR3 loop: CASSPYWTSGKGGELFF. As DNA, the CDR3 is TGTGCCAGCAGTCCCTATTGGACTAGCGGGAAGGGCGGGGAGCTGTTTTTT.

The chain employs TRBV5-8 and TRBJ1-5; D uncertain. Germline V gene lookup returns CDR1 SGHTS and CDR2 YDEGEE. Between the trimmed V and J ends, which lost 0 bases and 3 bases, there was a span of 10 bases. This CDR3 has 15 amino acids. This CDR3 is CASSLVGRNNQPQHF. The CDR3, as DNA: TGTGCCAGCAGCTTGGTAGGGAGGAACAATCAGCCCCAGCATTTT. The variable domain in full, with the rest retrieved from reference TRBV5-8 and TRBJ1-5, is EAGVTQSPTHLIKTRGQQATLRCSPISGHTSVYWYQQALGLGLQFLLWYDEGEERNRGNFPPRFSGRQFPNYSSELNVNALELEDSALYLCASSLVGRNNQPQHFGDGTRLSIL.

V is TRBV18 and J is TRBJ1-2; D not certain. CDR3 length: 14 residues. Germline CDR1 KGHSH, CDR2 LQKENI. Trimming stripped 0 bases from V and 3 bases from J, with 8 bases between. This CDR3 reads CASSPPNGHYGYTF. The CDR3 DNA sequence: TGTGCCAGCTCACCACCGAACGGTCACTATGGCTACACCTTC.

This chain connects TRBV5-1 to TRBJ2-2, with no clear D. The CDR3 contains 13 residues. The germline CDR1 and CDR2 sequences are SGHRS and YFSETQ. V lost 2 bases and J lost 1, with 3 bases in between. The CDR3, as DNA: TGCGCCAGCAGCTTCAGGAACACCGGGGAGCTGTTTTTT. It is translated as CASSFRNTGELFF.